Shown below are 12 T cell receptor beta chains from a single sample sequenced in a study of shared clonotypes between healthy human individuals. Method: immunoSEQ multiplex PCR; TCRdb's copy keeps in-frame clones and lacks some. Altogether about 2.3 million clones are present, around 92% being singletons, with the ten largest covering 0.37%. Sequenced: naive CD4+ T cells from PBMCs. The subset denotes: CD45RA+ positively selected. The receptors were sampled from a man younger than 30 in good health. Some clones in this sample may be carry-over from other donors' samples.

Notes on this clone: Different DNA sequences within this sample yield the same CDR3. The chain combines TRBV28 with TRBJ1-2, with a possible D match to TRBD1 (5 bases). Trimming took 6 bases from V and 0 from J, leaving 14 bases between them. The length of the CDR3 is 15 residues. From germline, CDR1 is MDHEN and CDR2 SYDVKM. The CDR3 nucleotides read TGTGCCAGCAGCTCCCCCGGGACGGCTAACTATGGCTACACCTTC. Protein product: CASSSPGTANYGYTF.

The genes are TRBV5-1 and TRBJ2-5, with D unresolved. Germline loops: CDR1 SGHRS, CDR2 YFSETQ. V was cut by 2 bases and J by 1 base, with 9 bases left in between. The CDR3 is 14 amino acids. The CDR3 DNA is TGCGCCAGCAGCTTCGTTCAGATCCAAGAGACCCAGTACTTC. Translated: CASSFVQIQETQYF.

This clone was recorded a few times. The chain links TRBV4-2 to TRBJ2-7, with TRBD2 as a possible D gene (5 bases). The CDR3 runs to 14 residues. Trimming cost V 1 base and J 0 bases, with 7 bases left between them. The germline V gene encodes CDR1 LGHNA and CDR2 YNFKEQ. CDR3 DNA: TGTGCCAGCAGCCAAGGAGGGAGCTCCTACGAGCAGTACTTC. Translation gives CASSQGGSSYEQYF.

In this sample, this clone turned up a few times. The genes are TRBV6-1 and TRBJ1-5; D gene unclear. There are 14 residues in the CDR3. Germline assignment: CDR1 MNHNS and CDR2 SASEGT. V lost 4 bases and J lost 0, with 7 bases in between. CDR3 region: CASSAGYSNQPQHF. As DNA, the CDR3 is TGTGCCAGCAGTGCAGGTTATAGCAATCAGCCCCAGCATTTT.

The V and J genes are TRBV28 and TRBJ2-1; D may be TRBD2 (6 bases). Germline CDR1 is MDHEN and CDR2 is SYDVKM. The CDR3 consists of 12 residues. Trimming removed 4 bases at V and 12 bases at J, with 13 bases between. The chain's CDR3 is CASSSRLVGQFF. CDR3 nucleotide sequence: TGTGCCAGCAGTTCAAGACTAGTAGGGCAGTTCTTC.

This chain joins TRBV6-5 and TRBJ2-1, with TRBD2 matching over 7 bases. Germline V gene lookup returns CDR1 MNHEY and CDR2 SVGAGI. This CDR3 spans 14 amino acids. V trimming: 6 bases; J trimming: 8 bases; junction bases outside the gene matches: 10. The CDR3 is CASRLGRNGDEQFF. CDR3 DNA sequence: TGTGCCAGCAGACTCGGGAGGAACGGGGATGAGCAGTTCTTC.

A few counts support this clone. This rearrangement joins TRBV30 to TRBJ1-1, with no clear D. The CDR3 extends over 12 amino acids. V was shortened by 0 bases and J by 6 bases, with 8 bases between the two germline ends. CDR1 is GTSNPN, CDR2 SVGIG, per germline (reference sequence). The CDR3 loop reads CAWSVRRAEAFF. Written as DNA, the CDR3 is TGTGCCTGGAGTGTACGTCGGGCTGAAGCTTTCTTT.

This clone was seen more than once but under ten times. This rearrangement joins TRBV30 to TRBJ1-2; tentative D call: TRBD1 (5 bases). Germline lookup yields CDR1 GTSNPN and CDR2 SVGIG (reference sequence). V lost 3 bases and J lost 4, with 9 bases in between. The CDR3 has 12 amino acids. As DNA, the CDR3 is TGTGCCTGGAGCGGGGGGACCTATGGCTACACCTTC. As protein: CAWSGGTYGYTF.

This chain uses TRBV7-3 with TRBJ2-7; tentatively, D is TRBD2 (5 bases). Germline loops: CDR1 SGHTA, CDR2 FQGTGA. The CDR3 runs 12 residues. V lost 7 bases and J lost 0, with 7 bases in between. CDR3 sequence (DNA): TGTGCCAGCACCAGCGGCTCCTACGAGCAGTACTTC. This codes for CASTSGSYEQYF.

The V gene is TRBV5-1, the J gene TRBJ2-5, with TRBD2 identical over 9 bases. This CDR3 has 16 residues. V lost 1 base, J lost 0 bases, and 4 bases stayed unmatched. Germline V gene sequence: CDR1 SGHRS, CDR2 YFSETQ. In DNA form, the CDR3 reads TGCGCCAGCAGCTTGTGGCGGGAGGGCGACCAAGAGACCCAGTACTTC. It translates to CASSLWREGDQETQYF.

V usage is TRBV9 and J usage is TRBJ2-7, with 9 bases that match TRBD1. Trimming took 3 bases from V and 6 from J; bases not matched to a gene: 10. The CDR3 has 15 residues. The germline CDR1 and CDR2 sequences are SGDLS and YYNGEE. The CDR3 nucleotides are TGTGCCAGCAGCGCGGACCCGGGACAGGGTAGCGAGCAGTACTTC. Its translation: CASSADPGQGSEQYF.

Comments on this clone: The same CDR3 also results from other DNA sequences found in this sample. The rearrangement links TRBV19 to TRBJ1-2, with TRBD1 identical over 8 bases. This CDR3 has 13 amino acids. V was pared by 7 bases and J by 2 bases, with 3 bases of the junction left unmatched. Germline V gene data show CDR1 as LNHDA and CDR2 as SQIVND (reference sequence). The CDR3 loop is CASTRTGNYGYTF. The CDR3 region has the DNA TGTGCCAGTACAAGGACAGGGAACTATGGCTACACCTTC.